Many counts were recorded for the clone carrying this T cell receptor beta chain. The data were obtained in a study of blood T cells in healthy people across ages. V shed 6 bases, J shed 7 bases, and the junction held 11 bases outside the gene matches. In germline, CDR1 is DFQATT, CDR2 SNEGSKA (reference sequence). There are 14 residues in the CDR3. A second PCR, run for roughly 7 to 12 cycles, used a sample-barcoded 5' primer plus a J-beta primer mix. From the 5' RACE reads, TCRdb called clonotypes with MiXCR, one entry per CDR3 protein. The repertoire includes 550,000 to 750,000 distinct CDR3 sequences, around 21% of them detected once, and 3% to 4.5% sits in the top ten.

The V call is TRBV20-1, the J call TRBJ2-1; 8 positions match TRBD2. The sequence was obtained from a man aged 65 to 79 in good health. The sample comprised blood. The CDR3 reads CSAAREGRQNEQFF. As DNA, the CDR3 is TGCAGTGCCGCTCGGGAGGGACGACAGAATGAGCAGTTCTTC.